This TCR beta chain was captured by sequencing in a study of blood T cell repertoires in COVID-19. About the study: The study drew acute and convalescent COVID-19 samples from the United States, Italy and Spain. The cDNA or gDNA used as material had been derived from T cells, B-cell-depleted T cells, or PBMCs.

The CDR3 is made up of 15 amino acids. Per germline, CDR1 SGHRS and CDR2 YFSETQ. The germline V and J ends were trimmed by 4 bases and 7 bases, with 20 bases remaining between them. Source study methods: From reference gene primer amplification, estimates of nucleated cell counts were derived. Only in-frame clones appear in the TCRdb table, and some are missing; sequencing was by immunoSEQ multiplex PCR. Clone size and the V and J calls come from that table; the DNA yielded D and trimming. This sample has approximately 400,000 clones; roughly 90% occur once, and the top ten carry 0.95% to 1.5%. Sequenced: peripheral blood. The receptor was isolated from a man in his forties with acute or convalescent COVID-19. The chain links TRBV5-1 to TRBJ1-2; D perhaps matches TRBD1 (6 bases). CDR3 amino acids: CASSLAGRGLGGYTF. In DNA form, the CDR3 reads TGCGCCAGCAGCCTTGCGGGCAGGGGATTGGGTGGCTACACCTTC.